These 5 T cell receptor beta chains were all obtained from the same sample, sequenced in a study of metastatic and nonmetastatic thyroid tumors (dated by TCRdb to between 2020 and 2021). None of the patients had been given any treatment before thyroid surgery. Libraries were built with PCR. Sequencing took place on an Illumina HiSeq 4000. TCRdb itself trimmed the public reads at Q25 with fastp, ran MiXCR and retained productive beta chains. This sample gives about 64,000 clones in total; 4% to 5% of them show up just once. 20% to 25% of the sample rests with the top ten. Source material: blood. These receptors were taken from a female donor with papillary thyroid cancer or a benign thyroid nodule (not recorded which). Some clones in this sample may be carry-over from other donors' samples.

This chain uses TRBV19 with TRBJ1-5; no clear D. This CDR3 contains 14 residues. Germline CDR1 and CDR2: LNHDA and SQIVND (reference sequence). The germline V and J ends were trimmed by 1 base and 6 bases, with 10 bases remaining between them. CDR3 DNA: TGTGCCAGTAGTATAGGCGCTAGGAGTCAGCCCCAGCATTTT. This translates into CASSIGARSQPQHF.

This clone was recorded at least ten times. The chain recombines TRBV9 with TRBJ2-4, with D possibly matching TRBD1 (5 bases). In germline, CDR1 is SGDLS, CDR2 YYNGEE. Trimming removed 0 bases from V and 0 bases from J, with 7 bases in between. This CDR3 has 15 amino acids. The CDR3 reads CASSVAGLAKNIQYF. The CDR3 nucleotides are TGTGCCAGCAGCGTAGCAGGGCTAGCCAAAAACATTCAGTACTTC.

This clone has more than one count but fewer than ten. A junction boundary mismatches the germline segment, possibly from a read error. V gene TRBV4-1 combines with J gene TRBJ2-5; 8 bases align to TRBD2. This CDR3 region has 18 residues. Germline V gives CDR1 MGHRA, CDR2 YSYEKL. CDR3 in amino acids: CASSQNIRAGGGQDTQHF. The CDR3 nucleotides read TGCGCCAGCAGCCAGAATATACGGGCGGGAGGAGGACAAGACACCCAGCACTTC.

This clone was observed at least ten times. CDR3 amino acids: CASSLRLLPAVDTQYF. CDR3 nucleotide sequence: TGTGCCAGCAGCCTCAGACTTCTCCCGGCGGTGGATACGCAGTATTTT. The rearrangement links TRBV5-4 to TRBJ2-3; no clear D gene. Germline-derived CDR1 and CDR2 are SGHNT and YYREEE (reference sequence). This CDR3 comprises 16 residues. V dropped 4 bases and J dropped 6 bases, with 21 bases sitting between them.

Ten or more counts support this clone. The V call is TRBV2, the J call TRBJ2-3; 7 bases fit TRBD2. CDR1 is SNHLY, CDR2 FYNNEI, per germline. The CDR3 totals 14 residues. Germline trimming cut 10 bases from V and 9 bases from J; bases unmatched to any gene: 16. The CDR3 reads CANEGQVGLGTQYF. Written as DNA, the CDR3 is TGTGCCAACGAAGGACAAGTCGGACTAGGGACGCAGTATTTT.